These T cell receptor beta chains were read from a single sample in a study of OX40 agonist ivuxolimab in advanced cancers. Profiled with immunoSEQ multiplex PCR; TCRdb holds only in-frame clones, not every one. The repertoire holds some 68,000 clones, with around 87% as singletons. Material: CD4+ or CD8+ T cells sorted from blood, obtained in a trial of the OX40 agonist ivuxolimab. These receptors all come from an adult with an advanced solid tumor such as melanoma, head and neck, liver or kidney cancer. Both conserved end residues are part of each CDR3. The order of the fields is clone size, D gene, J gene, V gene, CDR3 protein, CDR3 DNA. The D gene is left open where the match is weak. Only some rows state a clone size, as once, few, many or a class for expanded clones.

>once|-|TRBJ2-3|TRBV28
CASSLLGRDTQYF
TGTGCCAGCAGTTTACTGGGGAGGGATACGCAGTATTTT
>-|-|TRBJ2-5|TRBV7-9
CASTRGGRVTETQYF
TGTGCCAGCACTCGAGGTGGCAGGGTAACCGAGACCCAGTACTTC
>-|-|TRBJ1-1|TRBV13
CASSYRGGRGPSMNTEAFF
TGTGCCAGCAGCTACCGCGGAGGGAGGGGCCCCTCTATGAACACTGAAGCTTTCTTT
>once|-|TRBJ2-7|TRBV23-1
CASIPSRGESGSSYEQYF
TGCGCCAGCATCCCATCCCGGGGAGAGTCAGGGAGCTCCTACGAGCAGTACTTC
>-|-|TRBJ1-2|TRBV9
CASSVSTAGVPIF
TGTGCCAGCAGCGTATCGACCGCAGGGGTCCCTATCTTC
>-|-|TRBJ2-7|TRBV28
CASSLRAGSLYEQYF
TGTGCCAGCAGCCTCAGGGCGGGATCGCTCTACGAGCAGTACTTC
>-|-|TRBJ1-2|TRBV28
CASSLINYGYTF
TGTGCCAGCAGTTTAATCAACTATGGCTACACCTTC
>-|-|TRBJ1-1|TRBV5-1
CASSLAGTVNEAFF
TGCGCCAGCAGCTTGGCCGGGACTGTTAATGAAGCTTTCTTT
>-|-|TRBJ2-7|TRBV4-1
CASSREGVAQFAEQYF
TGCGCCAGCAGCCGCGAAGGGGTGGCGCAGTTCGCCGAGCAGTACTTC
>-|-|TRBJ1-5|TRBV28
CASSQGWGNQPQHF
TGTGCCAGCAGCCAAGGTTGGGGGAATCAGCCCCAGCATTTT
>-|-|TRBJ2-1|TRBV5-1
CASSLQGPYNEQFF
TGCGCCAGCAGCCTCCAGGGGCCCTACAATGAGCAGTTCTTC
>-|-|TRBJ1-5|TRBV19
CASSVLNGPQHF
TGTGCCAGTAGTGTCCTGAACGGGCCCCAGCATTTT
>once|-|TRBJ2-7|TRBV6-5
CASSYGMNRGEQYF
TGTGCCAGCAGTTACGGGATGAATCGGGGGGAGCAGTACTTC
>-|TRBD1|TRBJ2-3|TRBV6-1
CASMQGATDTQYF
TGTGCCAGCATGCAGGGGGCGACAGATACGCAGTATTTT
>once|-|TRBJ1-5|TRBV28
CASSFWADTQHF
TGTGCCAGCAGTTTTTGGGCGGACACCCAGCATTTT
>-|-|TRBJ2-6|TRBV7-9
CASSFFSGANVLTF
TGTGCCAGCAGCTTTTTCTCTGGGGCCAACGTCCTGACTTTC
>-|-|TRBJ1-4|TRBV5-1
CASSWGVATNEKLFF
TGCGCCAGCAGCTGGGGGGTGGCAACTAATGAAAAACTGTTTTTT
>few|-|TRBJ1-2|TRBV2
CAGERGSRYGYTF
TGTGCCGGGGAGAGGGGCAGCCGCTATGGCTACACCTTC
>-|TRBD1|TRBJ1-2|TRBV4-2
CASSVSTGVNYGYTF
TGTGCCAGCAGCGTCTCTACAGGGGTTAACTATGGCTACACCTTC
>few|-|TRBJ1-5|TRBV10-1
CASSSRQPQHF
TGCGCCAGCAGTTCGCGTCAGCCCCAGCATTTT
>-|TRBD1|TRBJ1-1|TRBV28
CATYGRDRGGEAFF
TGTGCCACCTACGGCCGGGACAGGGGTGGTGAAGCTTTCTTT
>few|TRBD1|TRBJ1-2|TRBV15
CATSRPHGVDREGKGGYTF
TGTGCCACCAGCAGACCCCACGGGGTTGACAGGGAAGGGAAGGGTGGCTACACCTTC
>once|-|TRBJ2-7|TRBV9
CASSVEGEGQAEQYF
TGTGCCAGCAGCGTAGAGGGGGAGGGCCAAGCCGAGCAGTACTTC
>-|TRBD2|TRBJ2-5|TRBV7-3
CASSPNPAGVDEQYF
TGTGCCAGCAGCCCCAACCCGGCGGGAGTGGATGAGCAGTACTTC
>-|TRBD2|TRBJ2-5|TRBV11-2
CASSLGPSGRETQYF
TGTGCCAGCAGCTTAGGGCCTAGCGGGAGAGAGACCCAGTACTTC
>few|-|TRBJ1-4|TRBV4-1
CASSPRGHENEKLFF
TGCGCCAGCAGCCCGAGGGGTCACGAGAATGAAAAACTGTTTTTT